This note documents a single T cell receptor beta chain sequence. Generated by immunoSEQ multiplex PCR, the TCRdb table keeps only in-frame clones and is missing some. Seen here are over 2 million clones, less than 95% observed once, and the top ten hold about 1.1%. Germline V gene data show CDR1 as SGHVS and CDR2 as FNYEAQ. The V and J ends lost 5 bases and 4 bases respectively, with 12 bases between them. This CDR3 has 13 residues. It was CD45RO-negative cells, positively selected for CCR7, that made up naive CD8 cells, with terminally differentiated effector memory CD45RA+ cells excluded. The data originate from a study of shared clonotypes between healthy human individuals.

V and J are TRBV7-6 and TRBJ2-7; D unclear. The sequencing sample was made of naive CD8+ T cells sorted from blood. This TCR was recovered from a man aged 18 to 35 in good health. In DNA form, the CDR3 reads TGTGCCAGCAGCCCCCACGATAATTACGAGCAGTACTTC. This gives the protein CASSPHDNYEQYF.